What follows are 2 T cell receptor beta chains derived from one specimen sequenced in a study of shared clonotypes between healthy human individuals. Produced via immunoSEQ multiplex PCR; TCRdb's table is partial and in-frame only. The table shows hundreds of thousands of clones, with more than 70% occurring only once. The material sequenced was memory CD4+ T cells sorted from blood. As to subset: CD45RA-negative fraction. These receptors were obtained from a woman between 25 and 40 years old in good health.

This clone was observed a few times. The V gene is TRBV6-1, the J gene TRBJ1-1, with D perhaps TRBD1 (6 bases). The CDR3 has 13 amino acids. V dropped 6 bases and J dropped 0 bases, with 8 bases sitting between them. Germline V lookup: CDR1 MNHNS, CDR2 SASEGT. The CDR3 loop is CASRRGMNTEAFF. In nucleotides, the CDR3 is TGTGCCAGCAGGAGGGGGATGAACACTGAAGCTTTCTTT.

This rearrangement joins TRBV7-9 to TRBJ2-2; 8 nucleotides match TRBD2. Germline loops: CDR1 SEHNR, CDR2 FQNEAQ (reference sequence). Trimming at V came to 4 bases and at J to 0 bases, leaving 4 bases not matched to a gene. The CDR3 covers 16 residues. The CDR3, as DNA: TGTGCCAGCAGCTCACCGGGACTAGCGAACACCGGGGAGCTGTTTTTT. This gives the protein CASSSPGLANTGELFF.